The text below deals with one T cell receptor (beta chain). This record belongs to a study of blood T cell repertoires in COVID-19. Under the authors' procedure: Nucleated cell counts were estimated from reference gene primer amplification. This table comes from immunoSEQ multiplex PCR, and its TCRdb copy is limited to in-frame clones, with some not included. V and J calls plus clone size are reproduced from that table; the DNA served to infer D and trimming. The sample records hundreds of thousands of clones, around 89% being singletons. V shed 3 bases, J shed 1 base, and the junction held 3 bases outside the gene matches. Per the germline V gene, CDR1 is KGHSH and CDR2 is LQKENI. CDR3 length equals 15 residues.

This receptor was taken from a woman between 18 and 29 years old with acute COVID-19. The V and J genes are TRBV18 and TRBJ2-3; 8 bases line up with TRBD1. Input material: PBMCs or T cells enriched from blood (not recorded which). This chain's CDR3 is CASSPAGQGTDTQYF. CDR3 DNA: TGTGCCAGCTCACCTGCGGGACAGGGCACAGATACGCAGTATTTT.